The clone carrying this T cell receptor (beta chain) was recorded many times. The antigen is not known. The V and J ends lost 4 bases and 10 bases, in that order; junction bases with no gene match: 6. This CDR3 comprises 14 residues. Germline CDR1 DFQATT, CDR2 SNEGSKA (reference sequence). Library preparation for TCR beta used quantitative 5'-RACE with molecular barcodes. TCRdb processed the 5' RACE reads anew with MiXCR; each CDR3 protein has one entry. The sample has about 69,000 distinct CDR3 sequences; approximately 5% are singletons. The sample originates from a study of CD8 T cells in ankylosing spondylitis. General study results and limits: Disease-linked clones were reportedly significantly enriched in matched ankylosing spondylitis synovial fluid. What seemed typical of ankylosing spondylitis blood was a TCR beta motif built from eight highly homologous variants.

The sample comprised blood, either unsorted or a sorted T cell fraction (not recorded which). This clonotype originated in a male donor with ankylosing spondylitis or in good health (not recorded which). This chain links TRBV20-1 with TRBJ2-3, with 15 bases matching TRBD2. The CDR3 sequence is CSATRTSGGDPQYF. As DNA, the CDR3 is TGCAGTGCTACTCGGACTAGCGGGGGGGACCCGCAGTATTTT.